The 3 T cell receptor beta chains reported below all come from one sample, sequenced in a study of cytomegalovirus exposure and HLA in healthy donors. The PCR employed 60 Vbeta primers together with 13 Jbeta primers. Clones were read by immunoSEQ multiplex PCR, and TCRdb kept only the in-frame ones, dropping some. In the table there are more than 65,000 clones, 74% of which are singletons. The material sequenced was PBMCs. These receptors originate from a woman aged 60-75 years in good health and CMV-seropositive.

This chain uses TRBV2 with TRBJ2-1, with 13 bases matching TRBD2. There are 17 residues in the CDR3. The ends lost 6 bases at V and 8 bases at J; junction bases unmatched: 13. Germline V CDR1 and CDR2: SNHLY, FYNNEI. The CDR3 here is CASSIGITSGRAHEQFF. DNA for the CDR3: TGTGCCAGCAGCATCGGGATCACTAGCGGGAGGGCCCATGAGCAGTTCTTC.

The rearrangement links TRBV27 to TRBJ2-1, with 11 bases aligning to TRBD2. CDR3 size: 16 residues. The V and J ends lost 2 bases and 10 bases, in that order; junction bases with no gene match: 10. Germline V lookup: CDR1 MNHEY, CDR2 SMNVEV (reference sequence). The CDR3 DNA reads as TGTGCCAGCAGTTTAAGCCTAGCGGGGGGAAGGGGGGAGCAGTTCTTC. Its protein product is CASSLSLAGGRGEQFF.

A few counts support this clone. The chain employs TRBV6-1 and TRBJ1-5; D unresolved. The V end lost 1 base, the J end lost 3 bases, and 10 bases lay between the germline ends. This CDR3 contains 15 residues. Germline CDR1 MNHNS, CDR2 SASEGT. CDR3 in amino acids: CASSEGTGINQPQHF. The DNA of the CDR3 is TGTGCCAGCAGTGAAGGGACCGGGATCAATCAGCCCCAGCATTTT.